This T cell receptor (beta chain) was captured in a study of blood T cell repertoires in COVID-19 (dated by TCRdb to 2020 to 2022). General notes on the study: The collaborator samples originated in the United States, Italy and Spain and spanned the acute and convalescent phases of COVID-19. The repertoires were made available in a free public database intended to serve as a resource for research on the immune response to SARS-CoV-2. The prospective study material was composed of cDNA or gDNA derived from T cells, B-cell-depleted T cells, or PBMCs. A de-identified subject ID, COVID-19 status, age in years and sex were almost always included in the sample metadata. Deeply sampled blood TCRbeta repertoires from subjects exposed to, actively infected with, or recovered from COVID-19 were included in the dataset. Samples were obtained from the ongoing ImmuneRACE study (first 160 participants) and from 1,254 subjects provided by 6 global collaborators. Where available, HLA class I and class II types were obtained from metadata supplied by the sample provider rather than from assay-based typing. Overall study outcomes, separate from this receptor: Clinical and demographic metadata were provided uncurated, with the amount varying by source and participant.

The CDR3 holds 15 amino acids from the cysteine to the phenylalanine. Just the 45-base CDR3 DNA is kept, in frame starting at base 1. According to the germline V gene, CDR1 reads WSHSY and CDR2 reads SAAADI. V is shortened by 7 bases, J by 4 bases, and the region joining them spans 14 bases. Whole blood was collected in K2EDTA tubes by collaborating institutions according to the institutions' own protocols. For TCRbeta analysis, collaborators shipped samples as frozen whole blood, isolated PBMCs, or DNA extracted from either of those sample types. To note about this clone: There is no known antigen for this receptor. No much larger clonotype is one base removed from it; base qualities were not supplied.

TCRbeta CDR3 regions were amplified from genomic DNA using the immunoSEQ Assay, a bias-controlled multiplex PCR. On the study's bioinformatics: The number of nucleated cells in each sample was estimated by amplification of reference gene primers within the assay. Sequence reads were collapsed and filtered to measure the absolute abundance of every unique TCRbeta CDR3 rearrangement. For each sample, productive Simpson clonality was calculated by taking the square root of Simpson's diversity index across productive rearrangements. This is the immuneACCESS table as TCRdb keeps it, with only in-frame sequences that have V and J called. A part of the clones is gone; compared with another copy, unresolved V genes explain less than half, and the rest is unexplained. The V and J calls and the clone size are those of that table, but D and trimming were determined from the DNA. For this sample there are tens of thousands of clones; about 79% appear just once. The ten largest clonotypes hold approximately 4.4% of the sample.

The receptor's source is a woman in her forties or fifties with acute or convalescent COVID-19. The chain is made from TRBV10-2 and TRBJ1-6; possibly the D gene is TRBD1, per 5 matching bases. Sequences were obtained from peripheral blood. The DNA sequence follows: TGCGCCAGCATCCCAGGGTTGCGTTATAATTCACCCCTCCACTTT. Translation gives CASIPGLRYNSPLHF.